This T cell receptor (beta chain) appears in the sequencing data of a study of PD-1 blockade in classical Hodgkin lymphoma. Germline V gene data show CDR1 as SNHLY and CDR2 as FYNNEI. V was trimmed by 4 bases and J by 5 bases, leaving 18 bases between them. This CDR3 region has 15 residues. Relapse after autologous stem cell transplantation occurred in every patient, and brentuximab vedotin exposure varied. Here immunoSEQ multiplex PCR was the method, and the copy in TCRdb shows in-frame clones only, minus some. The sample has approximately 80,000 clones, under 90% seen once. The specimen was peripheral blood mononuclear cells (PBMCs), collected at baseline. This TCR came from a human donor with classical Hodgkin lymphoma. This chain joins TRBV2 and TRBJ2-7; D is perhaps TRBD1 (5 bases). CDR3 coding DNA: TGTGCCAGCAGTGCGGGCCTCAGGGCAGGGCACGAGCAGTACTTC. Translating it yields CASSAGLRAGHEQYF. Drawing the rest from reference TRBV2 and TRBJ2-7, the complete variable domain is EPEVTQTPSHQVTQMGQEVILRCVPISNHLYFYWYRQILGQKVEFLVSFYNNEISEKSEIFDDQFSVERPDGSNFTLKIRSTKLEDSAMYFCASSAGLRAGHEQYFGPGTRLTVT.